The 17 T cell receptor beta chains listed next were all sequenced from one sample in a study of CD8 T cell repertoires and HIV-1 epitope variants. No antigen is known for these receptors. The repertoire was sequenced with immunoSEQ multiplex PCR; TCRdb's copy has only in-frame clones and lacks some. The sample consists of 5,000 to 6,500 clones, around 64% of them appearing once. The sample comprised cultured CD8+ T cells derived from PBMCs. The receptor source for this set is a male donor with HIV.

The chain links TRBV28 to TRBJ1-1; D is unclear. V shed 2 bases and J shed 1 base, with 2 bases lying between them. Germline CDR1 and CDR2: MDHEN and SYDVKM. The CDR3 runs 12 residues. CDR3 coding DNA: TGTGCCAGCAGTTTAGGGAACACTGAAGCTTTCTTT. This encodes CASSLGNTEAFF.

This sequence joins TRBV5-1 and TRBJ2-7, with D perhaps matching TRBD1 or TRBD2 (5 bases each). The V and J ends lost 4 bases and 3 bases respectively, with 11 bases between them. The CDR3 contains 13 residues. Looked up from germline, CDR1 is SGHRS and CDR2 is YFSETQ. DNA for the CDR3: TGCGCCAGCAGCCCATGGGACGGCTACGAGCAGTACTTC. Residues: CASSPWDGYEQYF.

The rearrangement joins TRBV5-6 to TRBJ2-7; D not certain. V lost 0 bases to trimming and J lost 0 bases, with 10 bases between them. Germline-derived CDR1 and CDR2 are SGHDT and YYEEEE. This CDR3 spans 15 amino acids. This CDR3 is CASSLVLDTSYEQYF. The CDR3 DNA reads TGTGCCAGCAGCTTGGTGCTAGACACCTCCTACGAGCAGTACTTC.

Sample share makes this clone medium-sized (0.01 to 0.1%). The chain uses TRBV4-3 and TRBJ2-5, with D hard to call. The CDR3 runs 13 residues. Germline CDR1 and CDR2: LGHNA and YSLEER. Trimming took off 5 bases at V and 5 bases at J, with 12 bases between the two ends. The chain's CDR3 is CASSSLLTETQYF. The CDR3, as DNA: TGCGCCAGCAGCTCCCTTCTCACGGAGACCCAGTACTTC.

A single count supports this clone. The rearrangement uses TRBV5-1 and TRBJ1-2; 11 nucleotides match TRBD1. This CDR3 is built from 18 residues. The germline V gene encodes CDR1 SGHRS and CDR2 YFSETQ. Losses at the gene ends were 0 bases for V and 5 bases for J; bases not matched to a gene: 12. DNA of the CDR3: TGCGCCAGCAGCTTGGGGACAGGGGGCGGAAAGTTGTCTTATGGCTACACCTTC. This gives the protein CASSLGTGGGKLSYGYTF.

The chain's CDR3 is CASVSPSGHVQETQYF. DNA for the CDR3: TGTGCCAGCGTTAGTCCTAGCGGCCACGTTCAAGAGACCCAGTACTTC. This chain connects TRBV28 to TRBJ2-5, with 7 nucleotides matching TRBD2. This CDR3 is built from 16 residues. Germline CDR1 and CDR2: MDHEN and SYDVKM. The V and J ends lost 8 bases and 2 bases, in that order; junction bases with no gene match: 14.

The chain recombines TRBV7-2 with TRBJ2-1; D tentatively reads TRBD1 or TRBD2 (5 bases each). The germline CDR1 and CDR2 sequences are SGHTA and FQGNSA. With 1 base removed from V and 3 bases from J, the gap between germline ends came to 10 bases. The CDR3 spans 15 residues. The chain's CDR3 is CASSLGGTDYNEQFF. CDR3 nucleotides: TGTGCCAGCAGCTTAGGGGGGACCGACTACAATGAGCAGTTCTTC.

This sequence joins TRBV4-1 and TRBJ2-7; no clear D. The CDR3 is 16 amino acids. V lost 1 base to trimming and J lost 3 bases, with 16 bases between them. Germline CDR1 and CDR2: MGHRA and YSYEKL. Here the CDR3 reads CASSQVAPEPLYEQYF. The CDR3 region has the DNA TGCGCCAGCAGCCAAGTGGCGCCAGAGCCACTCTACGAGCAGTACTTC.

The chain is built from TRBV30 and TRBJ2-1; 10 positions match TRBD2. The CDR3 is made up of 13 amino acids. From germline, CDR1 is GTSNPN and CDR2 SVGIG (reference sequence). The junction had 5 bases not matched to a gene; V was cut back by 4 bases and J by 8 bases. In DNA form, the CDR3 reads TGTGCCTGGATTGGGACTAGCGTAGATGAGCAGTTCTTC. Amino acid sequence: CAWIGTSVDEQFF.

The chain uses TRBV5-6 and TRBJ2-5, with 12 bases matching TRBD2. The germline V gene has CDR1 SGHDT and CDR2 YYEEEE. CDR3 length: 18 amino acids. V was pared by 0 bases and J by 0 bases, with 6 bases of the junction left unmatched. The DNA of the CDR3 is TGTGCCAGCAGCTTGGGACTAGCGGGGGTCTCGTACCAAGAGACCCAGTACTTC. The encoded protein is CASSLGLAGVSYQETQYF.

The chain combines TRBV4-1 with TRBJ1-2; D gene ambiguous. The CDR3 is 13 amino acids. Trimming took off 1 base at V and 11 bases at J, with 14 bases between the two ends. Looked up from germline, CDR1 is MGHRA and CDR2 is YSYEKL. For the CDR3, the DNA is TGCGCCAGCAGCCAAGCTCGGGCAGACGGTTACACCTTC. This codes for CASSQARADGYTF.

This chain connects TRBV5-5 to TRBJ2-7; either TRBD1 or TRBD2 may fit D (5 bases each). V lost 4 bases to trimming and J lost 2 bases, with 22 bases between them. This CDR3 spans 17 amino acids. From germline, CDR1 is SGHKS and CDR2 YYEKEE (reference sequence). In DNA, the CDR3 is TGTGCCAGCAGCCGGACTGTTCTATCTGGGGCACCCTACGAGCAGTACTTC. Protein sequence: CASSRTVLSGAPYEQYF.

The chain links TRBV6-6 to TRBJ2-5; 10 bases are a match to TRBD2. The CDR3 spans 15 residues. Unmatched junction bases numbered 3, after V lost 4 bases and J lost 1 base. Germline CDR1 reads MNHNY; CDR2 reads SVGAGI (reference sequence). The CDR3 sequence: CASSFGLAVQETQYF. For the CDR3, the DNA is TGTGCCAGCAGTTTTGGACTAGCGGTCCAAGAGACCCAGTACTTC.

The chain combines TRBV10-2 with TRBJ1-2; TRBD1 matches 10 bases. J was trimmed by 6 bases and V by 4 bases; bases with no gene match: 2. CDR3 length equals 13 residues. The germline gives CDR1 WSHSY, CDR2 SAAADI. The CDR3 DNA follows: TGCGCCAGCAGTGGGACAGGGGGGGATGGCTACACCTTC. It translates to CASSGTGGDGYTF.

In DNA form, the CDR3 reads TGTGCCAGCAGCCGACCCTACAATGAGCAGTTCTTC. Translation: CASSRPYNEQFF. The rearrangement joins TRBV6-6 to TRBJ2-1; D not resolved. Germline loops: CDR1 MNHNY, CDR2 SVGAGI (reference sequence). V gave up 6 bases and J gave up 2 bases, with 5 bases separating them. The CDR3 totals 12 residues.

The rearrangement joins TRBV4-3 to TRBJ1-1, with D uncertain. Germline-derived CDR1 and CDR2 are LGHNA and YSLEER. This CDR3 is 16 amino acids long. The V and J ends lost 0 bases and 1 base respectively, with 12 bases between them. The CDR3 is CASSQDATKGNTEAFF. The DNA of the CDR3 is TGCGCCAGCAGCCAAGATGCCACGAAGGGGAACACTGAAGCTTTCTTT.

V usage is TRBV28 and J usage is TRBJ2-7; no clear D. Per the germline V gene, CDR1 is MDHEN and CDR2 is SYDVKM. This CDR3 spans 13 amino acids. The V gene lost 5 bases and the J gene lost 3 bases, with 11 bases spanning the gap. The CDR3 DNA reads TGTGCCAGCAGTATTAACGCTTACTACGAGCAGTACTTC. It encodes CASSINAYYEQYF.